One and the same sample provided the 9 T cell receptor beta chains below, sequenced in a study of beta chain features in type 1 diabetes. Expressed TCRB transcripts were sequenced after all isolated RNA was converted to cDNA. Sequencing used immunoSEQ multiplex PCR; TCRdb keeps in-frame clones, though not all of them. The table records 95,000 to 150,000 clones, about a sixth of them present only once. These receptors are not linked to any known antigen. Study-wide findings and caveats: Among all four CD4+ subsets, Type 1 diabetes patients had TCRB CDR3s that were moderately but significantly shorter.

Material for sequencing was central memory CD4+ T cells from blood. These TCRs come from a man aged 25 to 45 with type 1 diabetes.

This clone was detected only a few times. The chain links TRBV7-6 to TRBJ2-1; 10 nucleotides agree with TRBD1. The CDR3 totals 15 residues. Losses at the gene ends were 5 bases for V and 5 bases for J; bases not matched to a gene: 6. CDR1 SGHVS and CDR2 FNYEAQ come from the germline V gene. Written as DNA, the CDR3 is TGTGCCAGCAGCATAAGACAGGGGGCCAACAATGAGCAGTTCTTC. The encoded protein is CASSIRQGANNEQFF.

This clone was seen only a few times. The V and J genes are TRBV19 and TRBJ2-2; 8 nucleotides agree with TRBD2. The germline gives CDR1 LNHDA, CDR2 SQIVND (reference sequence). Trimming at V came to 4 bases and at J to 4 bases, leaving 11 bases not matched to a gene. The CDR3 covers 17 residues. The CDR3 spells CASSTPGLGRGTGELFF. DNA for the CDR3: TGTGCCAGTAGTACCCCGGGACTAGGCCGGGGCACCGGGGAGCTGTTTTTT. Full variable domain (outside the CDR3, taken from reference TRBV19 and TRBJ2-2): DGGITQSPKYLFRKEGQNVTLSCEQNLNHDAMYWYRQDPGQGLRLIYYSQIVNDFQKGDIAEGYSVSREKKESFPLTVTSAQKNPTAFYLCASSTPGLGRGTGELFFGEGSRLTVL.

This clone has only a few counts. V gene TRBV5-4 combines with J gene TRBJ2-3; tentatively, D is TRBD2 (6 bases). V was clipped by 4 bases and J by 0 bases, with 9 bases between them. The germline V gene has CDR1 SGHNT and CDR2 YYREEE (reference sequence). This CDR3 is 14 amino acids long. The DNA for the CDR3 is TGTGCCAGCAGCGTGGGGACTAGCACAGATACGCAGTATTTT. Protein product: CASSVGTSTDTQYF. The entire variable domain, with the rest obtained from reference TRBV5-4 and TRBJ2-3, is as follows: ETGVTQSPTHLIKTRGQQVTLRCSSQSGHNTVSWYQQALGQGPQFIFQYYREEENGRGNFPPRFSGLQFPNYSSELNVNALELDDSALYLCASSVGTSTDTQYFGPGTRLTVL.

The chain links TRBV29-1 to TRBJ1-1; D remains unclear. Trimming took 3 bases from V and 2 from J, leaving 13 bases between them. There are 14 residues in the CDR3. Germline V gene sequence: CDR1 SQVTM, CDR2 ANQGSEA. This CDR3 reads CSVEREAGNTEAFF. Here the CDR3 DNA reads TGCAGCGTTGAGAGGGAGGCGGGAAACACTGAAGCTTTCTTT.

This clone was seen a few times. V and J are TRBV6-5 and TRBJ1-4; D might be TRBD1 (5 bases). The ends were cut back, 5 bases at V and 4 bases at J, with 8 bases in the middle. Germline-derived CDR1 and CDR2 are MNHEY and SVGAGI. CDR3 length: 13 residues. The CDR3 nucleotides read TGTGCCAGCAGTGACAGATATAATGAAAAACTGTTTTTT. Encoded protein: CASSDRYNEKLFF.

This clone was seen more than once but under ten times. The chain has TRBV19 and TRBJ1-2; TRBD1 matches 8 bases. Losses at the gene ends were 5 bases for V and 8 bases for J; bases not matched to a gene: 7. This CDR3 has 13 residues. CDR1 LNHDA and CDR2 SQIVND come from the germline V gene (reference sequence). The CDR3 nucleotides are TGTGCCAGTAGTGAACAGGGGGGCGGCGGCTACACCTTC. Its protein product is CASSEQGGGGYTF.

On this clone: The junction departs from the called germline gene at one end, perhaps through a read error. The V call is TRBV27, the J call TRBJ2-3; weak D call: TRBD1 (6 bases). Per germline, CDR1 MNHEY and CDR2 SMNVEV (reference sequence). The CDR3 is 14 residues long. The CDR3 DNA sequence: TGTGCCAGCAGTAGACAGGTTGCTTTTAGGGTCGAGCATTTT. Protein sequence: CASSRQVAFRVEHF.

The rearrangement joins TRBV6-5 to TRBJ2-6, with unresolved D. Germline loops: CDR1 MNHEY, CDR2 SVGAGI. Trimming removed 0 bases at V and 0 bases at J, with 6 bases between. CDR3 size: 16 residues. The DNA for the CDR3 is TGTGCCAGCAGTTACTCGATTGACTCTGGGGCCAACGTCCTGACTTTC. It translates to CASSYSIDSGANVLTF.

In this sample, this clone turned up many times. The chain uses TRBV5-6 and TRBJ1-6; D unresolved. This CDR3 comprises 13 residues. Trimming took off 7 bases at V and 6 bases at J, with 11 bases between the two ends. Germline assignment: CDR1 SGHDT and CDR2 YYEEEE. Here the CDR3 reads CASGGLVNSPLHF. CDR3 bases: TGTGCCAGCGGAGGGTTGGTTAATTCACCCCTCCACTTT.